Listed below are T cell receptor beta chains from one sample, sequenced in a study of T-cell reconstitution after alpha-beta-depleted transplantation in children. TCRdb used MiXCR to reprocess the PCR reads, holding one entry per CDR3 protein. The sample contains some 600,000 distinct CDR3 sequences, 10% to 15% of which appear only once. Here the sequenced sample was PBMCs, mostly from graft donor cells, taken 360 days after TCRalphabeta/CD19-depleted stem cell transplant. The receptors were sampled from a male patient aged 10-17 years who had a stem cell transplant for acute myeloid leukemia, so the T cells may come from the graft donor. The CDR3 runs from the conserved cysteine through the conserved F or W. D genes are given only for firm matches. Clone size is not always given. Where it is, it says once, few, many or a class for expanded clones.

>TRBJ2-7|.|TRBV6-2/TRBV6-3|TRBD2
CASSPSLGLAHPYEQYF
TGTGCCAGCAGCCCCTCGCTTGGACTAGCCCATCCCTACGAGCAGTACTTC
>TRBJ2-1|few|TRBV20-1|TRBD2
CSARDLLAGVSGSYNEQFF
TGCAGTGCTAGAGATCTACTAGCGGGAGTATCGGGGTCCTACAATGAGCAGTTCTTC
>TRBJ2-2|few|TRBV7-7|.
CASSLFRTENTGELFF
TGTGCTAGCAGCCTTTTTAGGACGGAAAACACCGGGGAGCTGTTTTTT
>TRBJ1-2|.|TRBV12-3/TRBV12-4|.
CASRQGLSAGYTF
TGTGCCAGCAGGCAGGGCTTGTCGGCTGGCTACACCTTC
>TRBJ2-1|few|TRBV7-3|TRBD2
CASSGGVGEQFF
TGTGCCAGCAGCGGGGGGGTAGGTGAGCAGTTCTTC
>TRBJ2-5|many|TRBV29-1|.
CSVSASRETQYF
TGCAGCGTCTCTGCTAGTCGGGAGACCCAGTACTTC
>TRBJ2-2|few|TRBV30|.
CAWSSGDTGELFF
TGTGCCTGGAGTTCCGGGGACACCGGGGAGCTGTTTTTT
>TRBJ2-2|few|TRBV12-3/TRBV12-4|.
CASSFLRGAVTGELFF
TGTGCCAGCAGTTTTCTTCGGGGGGCGGTGACCGGGGAGCTGTTTTTT
>TRBJ2-1|.|TRBV4-3|TRBD2
CASSHGRTSGNNEQFF
TGCGCCAGCAGCCATGGAAGGACTAGCGGGAACAATGAGCAGTTCTTC
>TRBJ2-2|many|TRBV5-4|.
CASSLGGGSTGELFF
TGTGCCAGCAGCTTGGGAGGAGGTTCTACCGGGGAGCTGTTTTTT
>TRBJ2-3|few|TRBV7-2|TRBD2
CASSWTSGRPTDTQYF
TGTGCCAGCAGCTGGACTAGCGGGAGGCCCACAGATACGCAGTATTTT
>TRBJ2-1|.|TRBV5-1|TRBD1
CASSIQGPPYNEQFF
TGCGCCAGCAGCATACAGGGGCCTCCCTACAATGAGCAGTTCTTC
>TRBJ2-1|few|TRBV20-1|.
CSARTDIEQFF
TGCAGTGCTAGAACCGATATTGAGCAGTTCTTC
>TRBJ1-1|few|TRBV28|.
CASSFIYTEAFF
TGTGCCAGCAGTTTTATTTACACTGAAGCTTTCTTT
>TRBJ2-1|few|TRBV5-1|TRBD2
CASSSILAGGTNEQFF
TGCGCCAGCAGCTCCATTCTAGCGGGAGGAACCAATGAGCAGTTCTTC
>TRBJ1-5|few|TRBV2|TRBD1
CASRQGIINQPQHF
TGTGCCAGCCGACAGGGGATAATAAATCAGCCCCAGCATTTT
>TRBJ2-2|many|TRBV4-2|TRBD2
CASSQDATSGRANTGELFF
TGTGCCAGCAGCCAAGATGCGACTAGCGGGAGGGCCAACACCGGGGAGCTGTTTTTT
>TRBJ1-1|.|TRBV9|.
CASSVGGDGDTEAFF
TGTGCCAGCAGCGTAGGAGGGGATGGGGACACTGAAGCTTTCTTT
>TRBJ2-7|many|TRBV20-1|.
CSASFRGPSYEQYF
TGCAGTGCTAGTTTCCGGGGCCCGTCCTACGAGCAGTACTTC
>TRBJ1-5|few|TRBV20-1|.
CSARVTGGFLAQHF
TGCAGTGCTAGAGTCACCGGGGGTTTTCTGGCCCAGCATTTT
>TRBJ2-3|few|TRBV27|.
CASTRLGGPTDTQYF
TGTGCCAGCACCAGATTGGGCGGTCCCACAGATACGCAGTATTTT
>TRBJ1-2|few|TRBV12-3/TRBV12-4|.
CASRSTNYGYTF
TGTGCCAGCAGGTCAACTAACTATGGCTACACCTTC
>TRBJ2-1|.|TRBV15|.
CATVGAGRNYNEQFF
TGTGCCACAGTAGGTGCGGGACGAAATTACAATGAGCAGTTCTTC
>TRBJ2-3|few|TRBV5-5|.
CASSLVGGRTDTQYF
TGTGCCAGCAGCTTGGTGGGGGGACGCACAGATACGCAGTATTTT
>TRBJ2-1|few|TRBV12-3/TRBV12-4|.
CASSWLSYNEQFF
TGTGCCAGCAGTTGGCTATCCTACAATGAGCAGTTCTTC
>TRBJ2-1|.|TRBV4-2|TRBD2
CASSQAGTSGHSYNEQFF
TGTGCCAGCAGCCAGGCCGGGACTAGCGGGCACTCCTACAATGAGCAGTTCTTC
>TRBJ2-3|.|TRBV30|.
CAWSVQRASTDTQYF
TGTGCCTGGAGTGTACAGCGGGCCAGCACAGATACGCAGTATTTT
>TRBJ2-7|.|TRBV9|.
CASSADSEQYF
TGTGCCAGCAGCGCCGACTCTGAGCAGTACTTC
>TRBJ1-1|many|TRBV3-1|.
CASSLRRRETEAFF
TGTGCCAGCAGCCTCCGAAGAAGGGAAACTGAAGCTTTCTTT
>TRBJ1-1|.|TRBV9|.
CASSVEDWVTEAFF
TGTGCCAGCAGCGTAGAAGATTGGGTCACTGAAGCTTTCTTT
>TRBJ2-7|medium-sized|TRBV12-3/TRBV12-4|.
CASSLALPRPYEQYF
TGTGCCAGCAGTTTAGCGCTGCCGCGTCCCTACGAGCAGTACTTC
>TRBJ2-1|few|TRBV9|.
CASSAGQGYNEQFF
TGTGCCAGCAGCGCGGGCCAAGGCTACAATGAGCAGTTCTTC
>TRBJ1-5|.|TRBV18|TRBD1
CASSPSGTERHF
TGTGCCAGCTCACCTTCCGGGACAGAGAGGCATTTT
>TRBJ2-6|many|TRBV29-1|.
CSVQYSGANVLTF
TGCAGCGTGCAGTACTCTGGGGCCAACGTCCTGACTTTC
>TRBJ2-7|.|TRBV20-1|TRBD1
CSASRDRGYEQYF
TGCAGTGCTAGCCGGGACAGGGGCTACGAGCAGTACTTC
>TRBJ2-3|many|TRBV20-1|.
CSAPMGSTDTQYF
TGCAGTGCCCCGATGGGCTCCACAGATACGCAGTATTTT
>TRBJ1-1|few|TRBV12-3/TRBV12-4|.
CASSPFHMANTEAFF
TGTGCCAGCAGTCCCTTCCACATGGCCAACACTGAAGCTTTCTTT
>TRBJ1-1|many|TRBV5-1|.
CASSLQPTEAFF
TGCGCCAGCAGCCTCCAGCCCACTGAAGCTTTCTTT
>TRBJ2-3|many|TRBV4-2|TRBD2
CASSQMEGLAGDPDTQYF
TGTGCCAGCAGCCAGATGGAAGGACTAGCGGGAGACCCAGATACGCAGTATTTT
>TRBJ2-7|few|TRBV6-2/TRBV6-3|TRBD2
CASSVLAGYGYEQYF
TGTGCCAGCAGTGTTCTAGCGGGATATGGCTACGAGCAGTACTTC
>TRBJ2-1|few|TRBV20-1|.
CSARDAGTPINEQFF
TGCAGTGCTAGAGATGCGGGGACCCCCATCAATGAGCAGTTCTTC
>TRBJ2-7|.|TRBV5-1|.
CASSLELGYEQYF
TGCGCCAGCAGCTTGGAGCTGGGCTACGAGCAGTACTTC
>TRBJ1-1|.|TRBV20-1|TRBD1
CSARWQGANTEAFF
TGCAGTGCTAGGTGGCAGGGGGCAAACACTGAAGCTTTCTTT
>TRBJ2-7|few|TRBV12-3/TRBV12-4|.
CASSPYRGTTYEQYF
TGTGCCAGCAGTCCGTATCGGGGAACCACCTACGAGCAGTACTTC
>TRBJ2-5|many|TRBV28|TRBD2
CASSLMEILATDVQETQYF
TGTGCCAGCAGTTTAATGGAGATACTAGCGACAGATGTTCAAGAGACCCAGTACTTC
>TRBJ2-1|many|TRBV12-3/TRBV12-4|.
CASKEERFFSYNEQFF
TGTGCCAGCAAGGAGGAGCGGTTCTTCTCCTACAATGAGCAGTTCTTC
>TRBJ2-7|.|TRBV4-3|.
CASSQDPRAGYEQYF
TGCGCCAGCAGCCAAGACCCCAGGGCGGGCTACGAGCAGTACTTC
>TRBJ2-7|few|TRBV20-1|TRBD2
CSARGSGRVYEQYF
TGCAGTGCTAGAGGTAGCGGGAGGGTCTACGAGCAGTACTTC
>TRBJ1-2|few|TRBV15|.
CATSRDHEALLGGGYTF
TGTGCCACCAGCAGAGATCATGAGGCCCTCTTAGGGGGTGGCTACACCTTC
>TRBJ2-7|.|TRBV11-2|.
CASSLSPSVLGYEQYF
TGTGCCAGCAGCTTATCTCCCTCGGTACTAGGGTACGAGCAGTACTTC
>TRBJ2-7|once|TRBV7-6|.
CASSLSWGGRAYEQYF
TGTGCCAGCAGCTTATCTTGGGGGGGCAGGGCCTACGAGCAGTACTTC
>TRBJ2-2|few|TRBV7-3|TRBD2
CASSLGSRTSGDTGELFF
TGTGCCAGCAGCTTAGGGTCCCGGACTAGCGGGGACACCGGGGAGCTGTTTTTT